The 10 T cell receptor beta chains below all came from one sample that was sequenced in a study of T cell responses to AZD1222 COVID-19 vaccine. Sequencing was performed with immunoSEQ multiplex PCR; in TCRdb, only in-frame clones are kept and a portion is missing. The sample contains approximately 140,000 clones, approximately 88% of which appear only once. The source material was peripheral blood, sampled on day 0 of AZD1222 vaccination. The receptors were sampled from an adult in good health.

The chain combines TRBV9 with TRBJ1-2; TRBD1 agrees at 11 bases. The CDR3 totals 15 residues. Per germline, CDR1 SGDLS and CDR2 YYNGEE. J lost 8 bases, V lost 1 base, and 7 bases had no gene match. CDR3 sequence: CASSVLGQGDGGYTF. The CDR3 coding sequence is TGTGCCAGCAGCGTATTGGGACAGGGGGATGGGGGCTACACCTTC.

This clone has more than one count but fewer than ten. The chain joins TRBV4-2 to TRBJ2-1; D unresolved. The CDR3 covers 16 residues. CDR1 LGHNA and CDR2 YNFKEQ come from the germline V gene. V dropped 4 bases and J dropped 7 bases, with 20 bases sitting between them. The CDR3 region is CASSPYATNPPNEQFF. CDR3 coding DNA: TGTGCCAGCAGCCCGTATGCCACGAACCCCCCAAATGAGCAGTTCTTC.

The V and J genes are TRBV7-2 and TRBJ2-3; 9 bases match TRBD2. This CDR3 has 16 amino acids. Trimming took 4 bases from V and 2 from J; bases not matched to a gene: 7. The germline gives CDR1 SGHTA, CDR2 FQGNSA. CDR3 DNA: TGTGCCAGCAGCTCCCTGGGCGGGGGGGTCACAGATACGCAGTATTTT. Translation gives CASSSLGGGVTDTQYF.

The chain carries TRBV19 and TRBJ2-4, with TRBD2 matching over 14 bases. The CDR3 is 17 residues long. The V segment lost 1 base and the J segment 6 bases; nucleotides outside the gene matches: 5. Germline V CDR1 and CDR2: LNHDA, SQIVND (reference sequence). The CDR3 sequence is CASSIATSGRAGNIQYF. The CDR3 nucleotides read TGTGCCAGTAGTATAGCGACTAGCGGGAGGGCCGGAAACATTCAGTACTTC.

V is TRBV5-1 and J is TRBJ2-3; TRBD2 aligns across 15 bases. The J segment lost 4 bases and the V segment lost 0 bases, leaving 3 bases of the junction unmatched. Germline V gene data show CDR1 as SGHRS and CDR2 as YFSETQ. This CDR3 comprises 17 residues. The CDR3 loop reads CASSLAGTSGRSDTQYF. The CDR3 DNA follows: TGCGCCAGCAGCTTGGCGGGGACTAGCGGGAGGTCAGATACGCAGTATTTT.

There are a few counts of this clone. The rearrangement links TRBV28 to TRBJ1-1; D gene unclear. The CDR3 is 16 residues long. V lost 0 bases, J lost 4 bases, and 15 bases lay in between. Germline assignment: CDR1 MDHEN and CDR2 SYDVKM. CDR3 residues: CASSLWSGEWGTEAFF. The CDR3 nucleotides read TGTGCCAGCAGTTTATGGTCCGGGGAATGGGGCACTGAAGCTTTCTTT.

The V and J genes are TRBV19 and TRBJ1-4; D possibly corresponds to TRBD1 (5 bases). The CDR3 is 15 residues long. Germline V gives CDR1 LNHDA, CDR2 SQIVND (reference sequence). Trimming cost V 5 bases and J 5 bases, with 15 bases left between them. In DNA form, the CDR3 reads TGTGCCAGTAGTTTTTCGGGACGGCTAAATGAAAAACTGTTTTTT. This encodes CASSFSGRLNEKLFF.

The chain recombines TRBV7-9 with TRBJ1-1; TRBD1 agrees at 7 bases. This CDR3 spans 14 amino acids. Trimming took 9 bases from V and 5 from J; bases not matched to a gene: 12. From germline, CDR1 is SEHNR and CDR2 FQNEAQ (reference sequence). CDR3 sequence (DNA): TGTGCCAGACCCCTGGGGCAGGGGGTGACTGAAGCTTTCTTT. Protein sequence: CARPLGQGVTEAFF. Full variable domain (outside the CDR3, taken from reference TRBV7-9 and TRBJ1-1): DTGVSQNPRHKITKRGQNVTFRCDPISEHNRLYWYRQTLGQGPEFLTYFQNEAQLEKSRLLSDRFSAERPKGSFSTLEIQRTEQGDSAMYLCARPLGQGVTEAFFGQGTRLTVV.

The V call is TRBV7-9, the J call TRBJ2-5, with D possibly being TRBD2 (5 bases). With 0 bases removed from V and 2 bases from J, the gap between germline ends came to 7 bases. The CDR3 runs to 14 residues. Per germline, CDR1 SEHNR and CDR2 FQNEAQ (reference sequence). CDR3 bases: TGTGCCAGCAGCTTAGCGGGGAGACAAGAGACCCAGTACTTC. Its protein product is CASSLAGRQETQYF.

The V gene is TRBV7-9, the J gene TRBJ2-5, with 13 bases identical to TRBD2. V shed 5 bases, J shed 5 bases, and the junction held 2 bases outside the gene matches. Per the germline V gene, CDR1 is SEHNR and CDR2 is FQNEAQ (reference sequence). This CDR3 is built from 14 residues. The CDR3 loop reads CASSRTSGGETQYF. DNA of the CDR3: TGTGCCAGCAGCCGGACTAGCGGGGGTGAGACCCAGTACTTC.